Listed below are T cell receptor beta chains from one sample, sequenced in a study of T-cell memory formation after mild COVID-19. Each CDR3 protein gets one entry after TCRdb re-called the 5' RACE reads with MiXCR. This table has 200,000 to 300,000 distinct CDR3 sequences, 16% appearing once. Sequences were obtained from PBMCs or a T cell subset sorted from them (not recorded which). The receptors come from a man between 18 and 29 years old who had mild COVID-19 (a few samples of this study predate the infection). Cell type and time point are not known. The CDR3 runs from the conserved cysteine through the conserved F or W. A D gene is named only where the DNA matches it firmly. Size is stated for part of the rows, as once, few or many counts, or as a class when the clone is expanded.

TRBJ1-2	NA	NA	TRBV24-1	CATSDEGYGGYTF	TGTGCCACCAGTGATGAGGGGTATGGTGGCTACACCTTC
TRBJ2-1	NA	once	TRBV29-1	CSHGVGSSYNEQFF	TGCAGCCACGGGGTCGGAAGCTCCTACAATGAGCAGTTCTTC
TRBJ1-2	NA	few	TRBV7-6	CASSLGLAAGQGYGYTF	TGTGCCAGCAGCTTAGGTCTGGCGGCGGGGCAAGGCTATGGCTACACCTTC
TRBJ1-4	NA	NA	TRBV7-9	CASSLSNEKLFF	TGTGCCAGCAGCTTGAGTAATGAAAAACTGTTTTTT
TRBJ1-2	NA	few	TRBV9	CASSVTGRLTELGGYTF	TGTGCCAGCAGCGTGACGGGACGTCTAACCGAACTCGGGGGCTACACCTTC
TRBJ1-1	NA	few	TRBV15	CATSRNSYTEAFF	TGTGCCACCAGCAGAAATAGTTACACTGAAGCTTTCTTT
TRBJ2-1	NA	few	TRBV11-2	CASSSLRDDEQFF	TGTGCCAGCAGCTCCCTACGAGACGATGAGCAGTTCTTC
TRBJ1-5	NA	few	TRBV7-9	CASSSVNQPQHF	TGTGCCAGCAGCTCAGTCAATCAGCCCCAGCATTTT
TRBJ1-2	NA	NA	TRBV29-1	CSVEVGAGKNGYTF	TGCAGCGTTGAAGTCGGGGCAGGGAAAAATGGCTACACCTTC
TRBJ2-3	TRBD2	few	TRBV7-2	CASSFFSFRGVRDTQYF	TGTGCCAGCAGCTTCTTTTCTTTCCGGGGGGTCCGGGATACGCAGTATTTT
TRBJ1-3	NA	NA	TRBV20-1	CSARPIRGGNTIYF	TGCAGTGCTAGACCCATCAGAGGTGGAAACACCATATATTTT
TRBJ1-2	NA	NA	TRBV18	CASSLGSQVYGYTF	TGTGCCAGCTCCTTAGGGAGCCAGGTCTATGGCTACACCTTC
TRBJ2-1	NA	few	TRBV12-3/TRBV12-4	CASSPTGLRHREQFF	TGTGCCAGCAGCCCAACCGGGCTCCGACACCGGGAGCAGTTCTTC
TRBJ2-3	NA	NA	TRBV7-2	CASSRHHASTDTQYF	TGTGCCAGCAGTCGACACCACGCTAGCACAGATACGCAGTATTTT
TRBJ2-3	NA	few	TRBV29-1	CSVDRPGGLTDTQYF	TGCAGCGTTGACAGGCCGGGGGGCCTGACAGATACGCAGTATTTT
TRBJ1-5	NA	few	TRBV11-2	CASSLDYSQPQHF	TGTGCCAGCAGCTTAGATTACAGTCAGCCCCAGCATTTT
TRBJ1-2	TRBD1	many	TRBV7-2	CASSLGSGQAIYGYTF	TGTGCCAGCAGCTTAGGCTCGGGACAGGCTATCTATGGCTACACCTTC
TRBJ1-3	NA	few	TRBV7-9	CASTRGPGNTIYF	TGTGCCAGCACGCGGGGGCCCGGAAACACCATATATTTT
TRBJ1-1	NA	few	TRBV5-1	CASSFAGKEAFF	TGCGCCAGCAGCTTCGCAGGGAAAGAAGCTTTCTTT
TRBJ2-1	NA	few	TRBV7-3	CASSLLGTPGGDEQFF	TGTGCCAGCAGCTTACTAGGAACACCCGGTGGGGATGAGCAGTTCTTC
TRBJ1-1	NA	NA	TRBV27	CASSENRMNTEAFF	TGTGCCAGCAGTGAAAACAGGATGAACACTGAAGCTTTCTTT
TRBJ1-2	NA	few	TRBV6-1	CASDRGRSPEGYTF	TGTGCCAGCGATCGGGGGCGCAGTCCCGAAGGCTACACCTTC
TRBJ2-7	NA	few	TRBV6-1	CASTDSRYEQYF	TGTGCCAGCACCGATAGCCGCTACGAGCAGTACTTC
TRBJ1-2	NA	once	TRBV4-1	CASSQGGDYGYTF	TGCGCCAGCAGCCAAGGGGGCGACTATGGCTACACCTTC
TRBJ2-7	NA	NA	TRBV12-5	CASGLDFYEQYF	TGTGCTAGTGGTTTGGACTTCTACGAGCAGTACTTC
TRBJ2-1	NA	few	TRBV20-1	CSATLASYNEQFF	TGCAGTGCTACACTGGCTTCCTACAATGAGCAGTTCTTC
TRBJ2-3	NA	few	TRBV4-1	CASSQDFRGSLTDTQYF	TGCGCCAGCAGCCAAGATTTTAGAGGATCCCTCACAGATACGCAGTATTTT
TRBJ1-5	TRBD1	few	TRBV23-1	CASSHPPGQAGGNQPQHF	TGCGCCAGCAGTCACCCCCCGGGACAGGCGGGAGGGAATCAGCCCCAGCATTTT
TRBJ2-7	NA	few	TRBV5-1	CASRFTRGNYEQYF	TGCGCCAGCAGATTCACCCGGGGGAACTACGAGCAGTACTTC
TRBJ2-5	NA	many	TRBV11-2	CASSLVVGSTSKTQYF	TGTGCCAGCAGCTTAGTCGTAGGATCCACGTCCAAGACCCAGTACTTC
TRBJ1-1	TRBD1	few	TRBV5-5	CASSIGQGWVAFF	TGTGCCAGCAGCATCGGACAGGGTTGGGTGGCTTTCTTT
TRBJ2-5	TRBD2	few	TRBV4-1	CASSQEVRGVYQETQYF	TGCGCCAGCAGCCAAGAAGTGCGGGGGGTCTACCAAGAGACCCAGTACTTC
TRBJ2-6	TRBD1	few	TRBV25-1	CASSEDRAVGGANVLTF	TGTGCCAGCAGTGAAGACAGGGCAGTCGGGGGGGCCAACGTCCTGACTTTC
TRBJ1-5	NA	NA	TRBV20-1	CSASTGGQPQHF	TGCAGTGCTAGCACGGGCGGTCAGCCCCAGCATTTT
TRBJ2-3	NA	many	TRBV5-1	CASSLEGPPQDTQYF	TGCGCCAGCAGCTTGGAGGGACCGCCCCAGGATACGCAGTATTTT
TRBJ2-7	TRBD2	NA	TRBV6-2/TRBV6-3	CASSPSSAGAAYEQYF	TGTGCCAGCAGCCCCTCGTCAGCGGGGGCTGCCTACGAGCAGTACTTC
TRBJ1-5	TRBD1	few	TRBV6-5	CASSWDSYQPQHF	TGTGCCAGCAGTTGGGACAGCTATCAGCCCCAGCATTTT
TRBJ2-1	NA	NA	TRBV7-9	CASSGIPYNEQFF	TGTGCCAGCAGCGGGATTCCCTACAATGAGCAGTTCTTC
TRBJ2-2	NA	NA	TRBV5-4	CASKTPEAGELFF	TGTGCCAGCAAAACCCCGGAGGCCGGGGAGCTGTTTTTT
TRBJ2-3	TRBD1	NA	TRBV29-1	CSVGGRQGRLTDTQYF	TGCAGCGTTGGCGGCCGACAGGGGAGACTCACAGATACGCAGTATTTT
TRBJ1-6	NA	many	TRBV7-2	CAVGAQYSPLHF	TGTGCCGTAGGGGCACAGTATTCACCCCTCCACTTT
TRBJ2-2	TRBD1	few	TRBV7-2	CASSSPRGLGELFF	TGTGCCAGCAGCTCGCCAAGGGGGCTCGGGGAGCTGTTTTTT
TRBJ2-1	TRBD2	few	TRBV5-5	CASSPWASGGNEQFF	TGTGCCAGCAGCCCGTGGGCTAGCGGGGGTAATGAGCAGTTCTTC
TRBJ2-5	NA	few	TRBV25-1	CASREGTAAETQYF	TGTGCCAGCAGGGAAGGCACCGCCGCAGAGACCCAGTACTTC
TRBJ2-1	NA	many	TRBV4-3	CASSRRSGSYNEQFF	TGCGCCAGCAGCCGGAGGTCCGGCTCCTACAATGAGCAGTTCTTC
TRBJ1-1	NA	few	TRBV30	CAWSLTATAFF	TGTGCCTGGAGTCTCACGGCGACAGCTTTCTTT
TRBJ2-1	NA	NA	TRBV7-6	CATGGGGPQFF	TGTGCCACCGGAGGGGGGGGACCGCAGTTCTTC
TRBJ2-2	TRBD2	few	TRBV5-1	CASSPGLAENTGELFF	TGCGCCAGCAGTCCGGGACTAGCGGAAAACACCGGGGAGCTGTTTTTT
TRBJ1-2	TRBD1	few	TRBV6-6	CASSAIQGALGGYTF	TGTGCCAGCAGTGCCATACAGGGGGCGCTTGGTGGCTACACCTTC